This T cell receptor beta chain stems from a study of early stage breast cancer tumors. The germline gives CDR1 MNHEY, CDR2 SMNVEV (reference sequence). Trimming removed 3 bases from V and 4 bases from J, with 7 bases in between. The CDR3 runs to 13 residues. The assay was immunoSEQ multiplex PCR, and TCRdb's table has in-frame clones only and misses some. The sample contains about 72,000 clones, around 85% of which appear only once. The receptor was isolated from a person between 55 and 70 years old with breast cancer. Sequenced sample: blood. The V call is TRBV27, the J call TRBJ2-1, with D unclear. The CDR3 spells CASSFRSYNEQFF. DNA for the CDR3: TGTGCCAGCAGTTTTAGGTCTTACAATGAGCAGTTCTTC.